This TCR beta chain was profiled in a study of monozygotic twins with inflammatory bowel disease. This CDR3 has 15 residues. The germline CDR1 and CDR2 sequences are SEHNR and FQNEAQ (reference sequence). Added by template switching were UMIs that each held a 6-nucleotide sample barcode. With around 15 and 9 cycles respectively, two nested PCRs were carried out on TCRalpha and TCRbeta cDNA. TCRdb re-called the 5' RACE reads and catalogs CDR3 proteins one per entry, DNA excluded. This sample's table reports approximately 200,000 distinct CDR3 sequences. Without any T cell sorting, total RNA was isolated from whole blood.

This TCR derives from a human donor with ulcerative colitis or Crohn's disease, or a healthy co-twin of an affected twin (not recorded which). The sequenced sample was blood. This chain connects TRBV7-9 to TRBJ2-7. The CDR3 reads CASSFYTDPSYEQYF.